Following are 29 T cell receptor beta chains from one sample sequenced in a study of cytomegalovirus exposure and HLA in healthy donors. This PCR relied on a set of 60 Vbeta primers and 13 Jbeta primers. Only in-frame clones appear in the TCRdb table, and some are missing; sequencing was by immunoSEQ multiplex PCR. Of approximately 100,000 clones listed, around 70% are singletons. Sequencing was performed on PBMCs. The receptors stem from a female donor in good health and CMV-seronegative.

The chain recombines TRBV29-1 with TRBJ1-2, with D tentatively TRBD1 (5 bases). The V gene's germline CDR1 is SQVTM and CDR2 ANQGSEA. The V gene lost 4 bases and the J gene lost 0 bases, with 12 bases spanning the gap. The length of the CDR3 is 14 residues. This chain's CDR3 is CSVGGRASNYGYTF. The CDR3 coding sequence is TGCAGCGTTGGGGGGAGGGCTTCTAACTATGGCTACACCTTC.

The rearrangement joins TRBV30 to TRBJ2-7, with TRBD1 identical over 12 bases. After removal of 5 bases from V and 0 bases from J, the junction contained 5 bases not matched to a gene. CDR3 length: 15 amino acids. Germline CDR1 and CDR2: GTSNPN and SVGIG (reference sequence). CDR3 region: CAWQGQGANSYEQYF. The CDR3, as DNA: TGTGCCTGGCAGGGACAGGGGGCGAACTCCTACGAGCAGTACTTC.

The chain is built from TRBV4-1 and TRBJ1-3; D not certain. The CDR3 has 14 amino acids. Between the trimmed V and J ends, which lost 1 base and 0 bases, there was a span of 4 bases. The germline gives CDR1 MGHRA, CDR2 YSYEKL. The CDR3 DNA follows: TGCGCCAGCAGCCAAGTCATCTCTGGAAACACCATATATTTT. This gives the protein CASSQVISGNTIYF.

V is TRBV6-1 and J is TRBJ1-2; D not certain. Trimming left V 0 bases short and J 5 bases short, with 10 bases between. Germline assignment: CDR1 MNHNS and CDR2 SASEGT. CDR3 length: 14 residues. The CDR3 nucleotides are TGTGCCAGCAGTGAAGCCTCGTTGCTATATGGCTACACCTTC. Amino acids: CASSEASLLYGYTF.

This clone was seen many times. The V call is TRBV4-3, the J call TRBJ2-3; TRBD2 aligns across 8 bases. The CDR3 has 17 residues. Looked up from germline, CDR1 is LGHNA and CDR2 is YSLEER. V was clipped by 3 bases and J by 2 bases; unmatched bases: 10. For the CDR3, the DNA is TGCGCCAGCAGCCACCTGCCTGGCGGGGGGCCCACAGATACGCAGTATTTT. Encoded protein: CASSHLPGGGPTDTQYF.

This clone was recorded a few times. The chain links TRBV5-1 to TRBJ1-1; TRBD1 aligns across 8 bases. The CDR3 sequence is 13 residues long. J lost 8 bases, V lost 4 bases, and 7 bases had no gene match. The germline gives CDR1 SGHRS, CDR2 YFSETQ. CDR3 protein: CASSELGTGEAFF. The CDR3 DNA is TGCGCCAGCAGCGAACTCGGGACAGGAGAAGCTTTCTTT.

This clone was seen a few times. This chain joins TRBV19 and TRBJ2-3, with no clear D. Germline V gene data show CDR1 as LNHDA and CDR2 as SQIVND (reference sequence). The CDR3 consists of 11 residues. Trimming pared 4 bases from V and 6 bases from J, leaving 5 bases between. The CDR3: CASSSRDTQYF. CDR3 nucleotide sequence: TGTGCCAGTAGTAGCAGGGATACGCAGTATTTT.

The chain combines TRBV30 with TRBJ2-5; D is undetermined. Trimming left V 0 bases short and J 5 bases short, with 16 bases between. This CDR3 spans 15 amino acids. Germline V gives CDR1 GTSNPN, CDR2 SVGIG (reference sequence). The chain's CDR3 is CAWSVGIPSGETQYF. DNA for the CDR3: TGTGCCTGGAGTGTGGGCATTCCATCAGGCGAGACCCAGTACTTC.

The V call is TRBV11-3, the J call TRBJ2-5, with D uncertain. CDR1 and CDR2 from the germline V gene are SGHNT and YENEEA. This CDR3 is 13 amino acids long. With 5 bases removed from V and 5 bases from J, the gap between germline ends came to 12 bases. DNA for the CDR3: TGTGCCAGCAGCCCTCGCGCCTCGGAGACCCAGTACTTC. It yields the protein CASSPRASETQYF. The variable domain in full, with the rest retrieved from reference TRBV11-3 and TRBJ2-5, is EAGVVQSPRYKIIEKKQPVAFWCNPISGHNTLYWYLQNLGQGPELLIRYENEEAVDDSQLPKDRFSAERLKGVDSTLKIQPAELGDSAVYLCASSPRASETQYFGPGTRLLVL.

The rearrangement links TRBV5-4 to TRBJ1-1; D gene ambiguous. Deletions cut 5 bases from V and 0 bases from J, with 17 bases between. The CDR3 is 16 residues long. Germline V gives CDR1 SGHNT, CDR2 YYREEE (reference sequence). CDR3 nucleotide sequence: TGTGCCAGCAGTGTACCCGAGGCTCAAATGAACACTGAAGCTTTCTTT. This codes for CASSVPEAQMNTEAFF.

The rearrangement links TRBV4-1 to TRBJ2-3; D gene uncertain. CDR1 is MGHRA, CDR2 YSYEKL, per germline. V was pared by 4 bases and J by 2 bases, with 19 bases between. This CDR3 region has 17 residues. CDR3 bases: TGCGCCAGCAGCCTCAGAAGAACTTGGGCCGTCACAGATACGCAGTATTTT. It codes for CASSLRRTWAVTDTQYF.

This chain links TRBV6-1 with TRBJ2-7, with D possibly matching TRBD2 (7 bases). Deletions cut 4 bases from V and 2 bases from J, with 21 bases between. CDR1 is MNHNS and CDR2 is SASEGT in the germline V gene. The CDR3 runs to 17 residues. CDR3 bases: TGTGCCAGCAGTGGAATACACGGAGCGGGACAAGCCTACGAGCAGTACTTC. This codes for CASSGIHGAGQAYEQYF.

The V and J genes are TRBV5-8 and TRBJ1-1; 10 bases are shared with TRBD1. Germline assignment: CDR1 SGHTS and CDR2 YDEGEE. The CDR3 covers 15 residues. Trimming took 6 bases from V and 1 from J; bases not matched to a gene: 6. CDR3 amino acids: CASTPGQGTNTEAFF. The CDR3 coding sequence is TGTGCCAGCACCCCGGGACAGGGGACGAACACTGAAGCTTTCTTT.

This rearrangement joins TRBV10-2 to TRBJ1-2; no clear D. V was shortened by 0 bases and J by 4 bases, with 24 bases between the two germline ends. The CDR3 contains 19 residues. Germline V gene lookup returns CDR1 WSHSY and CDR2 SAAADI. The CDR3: CASSESSNRPRYLGYGYTF. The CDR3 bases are TGCGCCAGCAGTGAGTCGAGTAACCGCCCCAGGTACCTTGGCTATGGCTACACCTTC.

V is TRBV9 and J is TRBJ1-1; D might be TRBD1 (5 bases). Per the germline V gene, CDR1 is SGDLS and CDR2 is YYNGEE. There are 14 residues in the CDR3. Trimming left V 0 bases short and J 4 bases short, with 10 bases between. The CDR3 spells CASSVGGRGTEAFF. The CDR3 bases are TGTGCCAGCAGCGTAGGGGGTAGGGGCACTGAAGCTTTCTTT. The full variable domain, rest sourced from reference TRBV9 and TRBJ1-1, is DSGVTQTPKHLITATGQRVTLRCSPRSGDLSVYWYQQSLDQGLQFLIQYYNGEERAKGNILERFSAQQFPDLHSELNLSSLELGDSALYFCASSVGGRGTEAFFGQGTRLTVV.

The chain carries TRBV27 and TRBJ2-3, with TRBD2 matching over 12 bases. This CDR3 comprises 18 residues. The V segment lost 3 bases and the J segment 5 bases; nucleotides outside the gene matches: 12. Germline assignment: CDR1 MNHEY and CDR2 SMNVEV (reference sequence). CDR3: CASSFRGWTSGILDTQYF. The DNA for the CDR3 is TGTGCCAGCAGTTTTAGGGGGTGGACTAGCGGGATCTTAGATACGCAGTATTTT.

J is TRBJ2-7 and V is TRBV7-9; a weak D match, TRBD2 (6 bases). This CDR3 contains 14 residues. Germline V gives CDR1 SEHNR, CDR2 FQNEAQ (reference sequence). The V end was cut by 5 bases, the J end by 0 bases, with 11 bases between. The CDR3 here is CASSADGSSYEQYF. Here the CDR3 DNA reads TGTGCCAGCAGCGCGGACGGGAGCTCCTACGAGCAGTACTTC.

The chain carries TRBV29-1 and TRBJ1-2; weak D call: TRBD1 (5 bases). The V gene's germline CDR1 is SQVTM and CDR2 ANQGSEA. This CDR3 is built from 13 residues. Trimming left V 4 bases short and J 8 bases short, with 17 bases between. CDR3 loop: CSVALAGLLGYTF. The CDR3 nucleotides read TGCAGCGTTGCTCTGGCGGGGCTTTTAGGCTACACCTTC. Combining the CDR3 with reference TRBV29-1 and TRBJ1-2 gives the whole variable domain SAVISQKPSRDICQRGTSLTIQCQVDSQVTMMFWYRQQPGQSLTLIATANQGSEATYESGFVIDKFPISRPNLTFSTLTVSNMSPEDSSIYLCSVALAGLLGYTFGSGTRLTVV.

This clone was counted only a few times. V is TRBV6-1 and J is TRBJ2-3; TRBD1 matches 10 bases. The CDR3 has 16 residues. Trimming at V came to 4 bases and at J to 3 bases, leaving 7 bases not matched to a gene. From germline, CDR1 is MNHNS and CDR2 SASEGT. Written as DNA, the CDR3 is TGTGCCAGCAGTGGAACACCGGGACAGGGGACAGATACGCAGTATTTT. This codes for CASSGTPGQGTDTQYF.

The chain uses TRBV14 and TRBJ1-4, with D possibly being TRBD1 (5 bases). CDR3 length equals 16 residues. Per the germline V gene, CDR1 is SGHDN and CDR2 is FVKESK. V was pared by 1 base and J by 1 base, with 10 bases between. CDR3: CASSQVTGQTNEKLFF. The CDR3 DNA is TGTGCCAGCAGCCAAGTTACCGGACAAACTAATGAAAAACTGTTTTTT. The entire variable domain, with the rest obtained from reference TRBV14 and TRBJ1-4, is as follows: EAGVTQFPSHSVIEKGQTVTLRCDPISGHDNLYWYRRVMGKEIKFLLHFVKESKQDESGMPNNRFLAERTGGTYSTLKVQPAELEDSGVYFCASSQVTGQTNEKLFFGSGTQLSVL.

The CDR3 nucleotides read TGTGCCTGGAGAGTACAGGGAGCCGATGGCTACACCTTC. It encodes CAWRVQGADGYTF. This chain joins TRBV30 and TRBJ1-2; TRBD1 might be the D (6 bases). Between the trimmed V and J ends, which lost 3 bases and 6 bases, there was a span of 14 bases. The CDR3 length is 13 residues. Looked up from germline, CDR1 is GTSNPN and CDR2 is SVGIG (reference sequence).

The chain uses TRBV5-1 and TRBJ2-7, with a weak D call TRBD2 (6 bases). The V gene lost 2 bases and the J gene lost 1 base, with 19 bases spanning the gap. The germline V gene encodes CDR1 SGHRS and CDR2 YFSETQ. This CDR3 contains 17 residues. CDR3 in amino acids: CASSFSRGLAGSYEQYF. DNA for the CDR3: TGCGCCAGCAGCTTCTCTAGGGGCCTGGCGGGATCCTACGAGCAGTACTTC. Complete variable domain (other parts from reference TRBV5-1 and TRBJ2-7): KAGVTQTPRYLIKTRGQQVTLSCSPISGHRSVSWYQQTPGQGLQFLFEYFSETQRNKGNFPGRFSGRQFSNSRSEMNVSTLELGDSALYLCASSFSRGLAGSYEQYFGPGTRLTVT.

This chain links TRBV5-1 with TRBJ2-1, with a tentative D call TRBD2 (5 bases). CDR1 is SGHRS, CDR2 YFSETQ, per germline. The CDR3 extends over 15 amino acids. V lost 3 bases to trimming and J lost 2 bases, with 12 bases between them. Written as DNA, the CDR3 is TGCGCCAGCAGCTCCACTAGGGATCCCTACAATGAGCAGTTCTTC. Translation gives CASSSTRDPYNEQFF.

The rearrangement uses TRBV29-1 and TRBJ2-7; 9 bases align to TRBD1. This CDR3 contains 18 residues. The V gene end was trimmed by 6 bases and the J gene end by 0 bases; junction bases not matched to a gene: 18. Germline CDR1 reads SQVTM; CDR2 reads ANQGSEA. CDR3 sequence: CSVQGGGQGAFSSYEQYF. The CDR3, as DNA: TGCAGCGTCCAGGGGGGGGGACAGGGAGCCTTTAGCTCCTACGAGCAGTACTTC.

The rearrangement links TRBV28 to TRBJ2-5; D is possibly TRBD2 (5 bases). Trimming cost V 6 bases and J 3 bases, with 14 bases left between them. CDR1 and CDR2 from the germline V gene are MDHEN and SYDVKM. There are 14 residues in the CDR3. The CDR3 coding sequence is TGTGCCAGCAGCTCAGGTGGGAGCGAAGAGACCCAGTACTTC. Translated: CASSSGGSEETQYF. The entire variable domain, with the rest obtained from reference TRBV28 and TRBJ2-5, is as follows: DVKVTQSSRYLVKRTGEKVFLECVQDMDHENMFWYRQDPGLGLRLIYFSYDVKMKEKGDIPEGYSVSREKKERFSLILESASTNQTSMYLCASSSGGSEETQYFGPGTRLLVL.

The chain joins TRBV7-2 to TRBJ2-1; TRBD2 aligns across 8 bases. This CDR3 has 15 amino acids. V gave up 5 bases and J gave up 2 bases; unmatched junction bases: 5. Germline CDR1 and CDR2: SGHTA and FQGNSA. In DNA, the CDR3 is TGTGCCAGCAGCCTAACTAGCGGCCCCTACAATGAGCAGTTCTTC. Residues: CASSLTSGPYNEQFF.

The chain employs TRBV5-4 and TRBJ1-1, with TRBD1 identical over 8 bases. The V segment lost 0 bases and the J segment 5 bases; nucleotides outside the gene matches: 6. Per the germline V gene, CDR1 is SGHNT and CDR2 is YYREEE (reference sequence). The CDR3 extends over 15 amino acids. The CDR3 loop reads CASSLARGQETEAFF. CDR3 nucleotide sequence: TGTGCCAGCAGCTTGGCCAGGGGGCAGGAAACTGAAGCTTTCTTT.

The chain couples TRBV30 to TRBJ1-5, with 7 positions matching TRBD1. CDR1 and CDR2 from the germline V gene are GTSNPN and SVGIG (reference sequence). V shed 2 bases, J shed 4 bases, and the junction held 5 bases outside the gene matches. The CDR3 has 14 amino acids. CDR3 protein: CAWSRQGRNQPQHF. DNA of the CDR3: TGTGCCTGGAGTCGACAGGGCAGAAATCAGCCCCAGCATTTT. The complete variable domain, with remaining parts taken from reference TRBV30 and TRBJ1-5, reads SQTIHQWPATLVQPVGSPLSLECTVEGTSNPNLYWYRQAAGRGLQLLFYSVGIGQISSEVPQNLSASRPQDRQFILSSKKLLLSDSGFYLCAWSRQGRNQPQHFGDGTRLSIL.

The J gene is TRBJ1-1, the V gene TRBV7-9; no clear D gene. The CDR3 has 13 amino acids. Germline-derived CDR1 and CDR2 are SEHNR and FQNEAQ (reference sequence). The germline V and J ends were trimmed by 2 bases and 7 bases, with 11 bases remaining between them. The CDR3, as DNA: TGTGCCAGCAGCTTACCCCCCGACTTTGAAGCTTTCTTT. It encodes CASSLPPDFEAFF. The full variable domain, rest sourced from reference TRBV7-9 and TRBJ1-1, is DTGVSQNPRHKITKRGQNVTFRCDPISEHNRLYWYRQTLGQGPEFLTYFQNEAQLEKSRLLSDRFSAERPKGSFSTLEIQRTEQGDSAMYLCASSLPPDFEAFFGQGTRLTVV.